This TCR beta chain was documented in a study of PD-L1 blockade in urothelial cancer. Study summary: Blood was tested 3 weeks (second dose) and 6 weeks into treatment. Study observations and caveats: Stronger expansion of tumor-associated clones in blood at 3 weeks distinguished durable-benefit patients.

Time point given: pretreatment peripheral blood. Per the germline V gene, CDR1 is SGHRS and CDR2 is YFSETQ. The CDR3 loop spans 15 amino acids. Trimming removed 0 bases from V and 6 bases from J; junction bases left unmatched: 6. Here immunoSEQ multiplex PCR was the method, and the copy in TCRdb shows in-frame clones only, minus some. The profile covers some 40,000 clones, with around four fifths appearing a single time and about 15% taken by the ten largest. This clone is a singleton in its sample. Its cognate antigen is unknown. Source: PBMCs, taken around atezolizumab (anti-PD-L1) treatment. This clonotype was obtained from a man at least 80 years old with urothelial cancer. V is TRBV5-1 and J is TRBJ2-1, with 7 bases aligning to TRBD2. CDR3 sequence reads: CASSLATGGVNEQFF. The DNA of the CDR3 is TGCGCCAGCAGCTTGGCCACGGGAGGAGTCAATGAGCAGTTCTTC. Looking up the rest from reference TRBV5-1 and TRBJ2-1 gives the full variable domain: KAGVTQTPRYLIKTRGQQVTLSCSPISGHRSVSWYQQTPGQGLQFLFEYFSETQRNKGNFPGRFSGRQFSNSRSEMNVSTLELGDSALYLCASSLATGGVNEQFFGPGTRLTVL.